Listed below are T cell receptor beta chains from one sample, sequenced in a study of tumor and adjacent non-tumor tissue in lung cancer. TCRdb recomputed calls from the multiplex PCR reads with MiXCR, one row per CDR3 protein. The table has 91,000 or so distinct CDR3 sequences, 67% seen once. Sample: lung tumor tissue. The source is a man in his 60s with non-small cell lung cancer. The CDR3 runs from the conserved cysteine through the conserved F or W. D genes are given only for firm matches. Clone size is not always given. Where it is, it says once, few, many or a class for expanded clones.

clone_size,j_call,d_call,v_call,cdr3_aa,cdr3_nt
-,TRBJ2-2,-,TRBV4-3,CASSQDPTGTARGKLFF,TGCGCCAGCTCCCAAGACCCTACCGGGACCGCGAGAGGGAAGCTGTTTTTT
-,TRBJ1-1,-,TRBV11-2,CASSLDRLRGTVAFF,TGTGCCAGCAGCCTAGATAGACTGAGGGGCACTGTAGCTTTCTTT
-,TRBJ2-6,-,TRBV4-2,CASSQEGTVSSEANVLTF,TGTGCCAGCAGCCAAGAAGGGACGGTGAGCTCTGAGGCCAACGTCCTGACTTTC
-,TRBJ1-5,-,TRBV10-2,CVSSWQGNQPQHF,TGCGTCAGCAGTTGGCAGGGAAATCAGCCTCAGCATTTT
-,TRBJ2-7,-,TRBV6-2/TRBV6-3,CASSYPNYAQYF,TGTGCCAGCAGTTACCCTAACTACGCGCAGTACTTC
-,TRBJ2-1,-,TRBV11-2,CANSLVGELPYRREQFF,TGTGCCAACAGCTTAGTGGGGGAACTGCCTTACCGACGTGAGCAGTTCTTC
-,TRBJ1-5,-,TRBV12-3/TRBV12-4,CATSFGTHNQPQHF,TGTGCCACTAGTTTTGGCACTCACAATCAGCCCCAGCATTTT
-,TRBJ2-3,TRBD2,TRBV20-1,CSARTGTTLHF,TGCAGTGCTAGAACTGGGACTACGCTTCATTTT
-,TRBJ1-1,-,TRBV6-5,CVSSDAMGRGTEAFF,TGTGTCAGCAGCGACGCCATGGGTAGGGGCACTGAAGCTTTCTTT
-,TRBJ1-4,-,TRBV12-3/TRBV12-4,CASSWYWSEKLFF,TGTGCCAGCAGCTGGTACTGGAGCGAGAAGCTGTTTTTT
-,TRBJ2-5,-,TRBV20-1,CSTRAYSETRYF,TGCAGTACTAGAGCTTATTCGGAGACCCGGTACTTC
-,TRBJ2-5,-,TRBV4-3,CASGQEVQTGGWGTQYF,TGCGCCAGCGGCCAAGAAGTACAGACAGGCGGTTGGGGGACCCAGTACTTC
-,TRBJ1-1,-,TRBV11-3,CASSLDRLGNTEAFF,TGTGCCAGCAGCTTAGATCGCCTGGGGAACACTGAAGCTTTCTTT
few,TRBJ2-1,TRBD2,TRBV24-1,CATSSTQTSANEQFF,TGTGCCACCTCTTCCACCCAGACTAGCGCTAACGAGCAGTTCTTC
-,TRBJ2-3,-,TRBV24-1,CATSDLRAGGTDTQYF,TGTGCCACCAGTGATTTAAGAGCCGGAGGGACAGATACGCAGTATTTT
few,TRBJ2-5,-,TRBV11-2,CASSLEGTLWF,TGTGCCAGCAGCTTAGAGGGGACACTTTGGTTC
-,TRBJ1-5,-,TRBV6-2/TRBV6-3,CACTLRGDRRPQHF,TGTGCCTGCACTCTGCGAGGCGATCGTCGGCCCCAGCATTTT
many,TRBJ1-1,-,TRBV12-3/TRBV12-4,CASSLGGRGEAFF,TGTGCCAGCAGTCTCGGGGGCAGGGGCGAAGCTTTCTTT
many,TRBJ1-5,TRBD1,TRBV6-2/TRBV6-3,CASSPGQGARSNQPQHF,TGTGCCAGCAGTCCGGGACAGGGGGCGCGGAGCAATCAGCCCCAGCATTTT
-,TRBJ2-6,-,TRBV11-3,CASSQQGFGADVLTF,TGTGCCAGCAGCCAACAGGGTTTTGGAGCCGACGTCCTGACTTTC
many,TRBJ1-5,-,TRBV6-2/TRBV6-3,CAGSLRALGWPQHF,TGTGCCGGCAGTCTCCGGGCCCTGGGATGGCCCCAGCATTTT
many,TRBJ2-5,TRBD2,TRBV6-5,CASSYSAGLETQYF,TGTGCCAGCAGTTACTCAGCGGGGTTAGAGACCCAGTACTTC
-,TRBJ2-5,-,TRBV4-2,CASSQEPGEGKTQYF,TGTGCCAGCAGCCAAGAACCGGGAGAAGGAAAAACCCAATACTTC
-,TRBJ2-5,-,TRBV11-2,CASSLGGLRAQETQYF,TGTGCCAGCAGCTTAGGGGGGCTGAGGGCCCAAGAGACCCAGTACTTC
-,TRBJ2-3,TRBD2,TRBV28,CASSFLSRGGGTDTQYF,TGTGCCAGCAGTTTTTTAAGTCGGGGGGGAGGCACAGATACGCAGTATTTT
-,TRBJ1-1,-,TRBV29-1,CSVDKGQINIEAFF,TGCAGCGTGGATAAGGGTCAGATCAACATTGAAGCTTTCTTT
-,TRBJ1-2,-,TRBV4-1,CASSKDLVEGRGYTF,TGCGCCAGCAGCAAAGATTTAGTCGAGGGGAGAGGCTACACCTTC
-,TRBJ2-3,-,TRBV11-3,CASSPIRGGNLDTQYF,TGTGCCAGCAGCCCCATACGTGGAGGGAACTTAGATACGCAGTATTTT
-,TRBJ1-4,TRBD1,TRBV5-1,CASSVGQGTNEKLFF,TGCGCCAGCAGCGTCGGACAGGGCACTAATGAAAAACTGTTTTTT
-,TRBJ2-7,-,TRBV29-1,CSVETDRGGEQYF,TGCAGCGTTGAAACTGATAGAGGAGGCGAGCAGTACTTC
-,TRBJ2-1,TRBD2,TRBV5-1,CASRSGLAGAGEQFF,TGCGCCAGTAGGTCGGGACTAGCGGGAGCTGGTGAGCAGTTCTTC
-,TRBJ1-2,TRBD1,TRBV29-1,CSVGTGGGYVYTF,TGCAGCGTAGGGACAGGGGGCGGGTATGTCTACACCTTC
-,TRBJ2-3,-,TRBV7-3,CASSPGGTDTQYF,TGTGCCAGCAGCCCCGGGGGCACAGATACACAGTATTTT
many,TRBJ2-3,-,TRBV25-1,CASSDSGPDTQYF,TGTGCCAGCAGCGACTCGGGGCCCGATACGCAGTATTTT
-,TRBJ1-6,-,TRBV10-3,CATLGGRGNSPLHF,TGTGCCACCCTGGGGGGCAGGGGCAATTCACCCCTCCACTTT
-,TRBJ2-1,-,TRBV2,CASSRLASNNEQLF,TGTGCCAGCAGTCGCCTAGCCTCAAACAATGAGCAGTTATTC
-,TRBJ2-2,TRBD2,TRBV5-4,CTSSAIRTSRTGGELFF,TGTACCAGCAGCGCGATTAGGACTAGCCGGACGGGCGGGGAGTTGTTTTTT
-,TRBJ2-1,TRBD1,TRBV30,CAWIIVGQSFSSEQFF,TGTGCCTGGATCATTGTGGGACAGTCATTTTCCAGTGAGCAGTTCTTC
-,TRBJ1-6,-,TRBV12-3/TRBV12-4,CASSPAGSHSPLHF,TGTGCCAGCAGCCCGGCAGGGAGTCATTCACCCCTCCACTTT
many,TRBJ2-7,TRBD2,TRBV12-3/TRBV12-4,CASSQRRRTSGSYEQYF,TGTGCCAGCAGCCAAAGAAGACGGACTAGCGGTTCCTACGAGCAGTACTTC
once,TRBJ2-5,TRBD2,TRBV12-3/TRBV12-4,CASRWERGGTQYF,TGTGCCAGCAGGTGGGAGCGGGGAGGGACCCAGTACTTC
-,TRBJ2-2,TRBD1,TRBV20-1,CRDRGTGDTGELFF,TGCAGAGATAGAGGGACAGGGGACACCGGGGAGCTGTTTTTT
-,TRBJ2-7,-,TRBV11-2,CASSLGLHERYF,TGTGCCAGCAGTTTAGGACTGCACGAGCGATACTTC
-,TRBJ1-1,-,TRBV20-1,CSARANRAAEDFF,TGCAGTGCTAGAGCAAACAGGGCGGCTGAAGATTTCTTT
-,TRBJ1-6,-,TRBV12-3/TRBV12-4,CASSFGLRDSRLLF,TGTGCCAGCAGTTTTGGACTGCGGGATTCACGCCTCCTCTTT
many,TRBJ1-2,TRBD1,TRBV7-9,CASSFSLTGGNYGYTF,TGTGCCAGCAGCTTTAGCTTGACAGGGGGAAACTATGGCTACACCTTC
-,TRBJ2-5,-,TRBV5-1,CAGSSLGVGQETQYF,TGCGCCGGCAGCTCTTTGGGGGTGGGCCAAGAGACCCAGTACTTC
-,TRBJ2-1,TRBD2,TRBV20-1,CGAIAPGLQRANEQFF,TGCGGTGCTATAGCCCCGGGACTACAGAGGGCCAATGAGCAGTTCTTC
-,TRBJ1-1,-,TRBV11-1,CATVGGTTSTEALF,TGTGCCACCGTGGGAGGGACCACGAGCACCGAAGCTTTGTTT
few,TRBJ1-2,-,TRBV19,CASKAAAGANYGYTF,TGTGCCAGTAAAGCAGCGGCAGGCGCTAACTATGGTTACACCTTC
many,TRBJ2-7,TRBD1,TRBV20-1,CSARVDRNEQYF,TGCAGTGCTAGGGTGGACAGGAACGAGCAGTACTTC
few,TRBJ1-5,-,TRBV4-2,CARSQLPSNQPQHF,TGTGCCAGAAGCCAACTCCCATCTAATCAGCCCCAGCATTTT
few,TRBJ1-1,TRBD1,TRBV6-1,CASSGAGQVPTEAFF,TGTGCCAGCAGTGGTGCCGGACAGGTGCCCACTGAAGCTTTCTTT
many,TRBJ2-5,-,TRBV11-2,CASSWGKRAQETQYF,TGTGCCAGCAGCTGGGGAAAGAGGGCGCAAGAGACCCAGTACTTC
many,TRBJ2-1,-,TRBV24-1,CATSDSSGPPNEQFF,TGTGCCACCAGTGATTCCTCCGGGCCCCCCAATGAGCAGTTCTTC
-,TRBJ2-5,TRBD1,TRBV11-3,CASSQGQGAHVTQYF,TGTGCCAGCAGCCAAGGACAGGGGGCACACGTAACCCAGTACTTC
-,TRBJ2-2,TRBD2,TRBV7-2,CASSPLAGGVPGELFF,TGTGCCAGCAGCCCACTAGCGGGGGGGGTACCCGGGGAGCTGTTTTTT